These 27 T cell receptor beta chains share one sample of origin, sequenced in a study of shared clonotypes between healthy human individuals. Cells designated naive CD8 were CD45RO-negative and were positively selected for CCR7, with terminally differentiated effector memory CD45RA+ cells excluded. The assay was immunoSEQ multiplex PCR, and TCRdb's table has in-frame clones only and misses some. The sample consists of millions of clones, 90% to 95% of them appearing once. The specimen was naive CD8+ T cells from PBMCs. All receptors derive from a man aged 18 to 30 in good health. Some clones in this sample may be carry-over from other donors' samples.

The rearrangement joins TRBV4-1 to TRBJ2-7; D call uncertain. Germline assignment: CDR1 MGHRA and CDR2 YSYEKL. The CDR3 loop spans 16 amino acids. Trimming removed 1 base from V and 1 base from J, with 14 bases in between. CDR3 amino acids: CASSQAPDVYSYEQYF. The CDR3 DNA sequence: TGCGCCAGCAGCCAAGCGCCGGACGTTTATTCCTACGAGCAGTACTTC.

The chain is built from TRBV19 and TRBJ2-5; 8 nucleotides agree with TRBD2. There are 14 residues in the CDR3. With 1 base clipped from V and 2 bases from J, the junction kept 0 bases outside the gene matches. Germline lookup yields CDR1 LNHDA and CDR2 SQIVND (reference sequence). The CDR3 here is CASSIVAGQETQYF. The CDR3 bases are TGTGCCAGTAGTATAGTAGCGGGGCAAGAGACCCAGTACTTC. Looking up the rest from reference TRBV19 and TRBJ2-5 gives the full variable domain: DGGITQSPKYLFRKEGQNVTLSCEQNLNHDAMYWYRQDPGQGLRLIYYSQIVNDFQKGDIAEGYSVSREKKESFPLTVTSAQKNPTAFYLCASSIVAGQETQYFGPGTRLLVL.

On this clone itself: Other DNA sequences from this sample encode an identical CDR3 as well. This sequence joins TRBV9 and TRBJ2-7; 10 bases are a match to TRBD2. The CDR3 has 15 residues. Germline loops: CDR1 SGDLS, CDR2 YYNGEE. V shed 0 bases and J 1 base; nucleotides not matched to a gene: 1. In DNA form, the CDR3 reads TGTGCCAGCAGCGTAGTAGCGGGAGGATCCTACGAGCAGTACTTC. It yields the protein CASSVVAGGSYEQYF.

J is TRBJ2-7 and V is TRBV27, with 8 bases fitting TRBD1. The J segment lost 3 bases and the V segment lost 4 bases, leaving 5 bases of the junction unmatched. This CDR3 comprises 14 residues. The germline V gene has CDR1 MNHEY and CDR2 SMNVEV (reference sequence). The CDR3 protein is CASSWAGGGYEQYF. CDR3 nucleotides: TGTGCCAGCAGTTGGGCAGGGGGCGGCTACGAGCAGTACTTC.

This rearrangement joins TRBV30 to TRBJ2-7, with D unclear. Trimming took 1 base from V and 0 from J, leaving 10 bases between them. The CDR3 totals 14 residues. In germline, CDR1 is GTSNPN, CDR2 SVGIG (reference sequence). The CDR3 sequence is CAWSEEASSYEQYF. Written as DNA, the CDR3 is TGTGCCTGGAGTGAAGAAGCGAGCTCCTACGAGCAGTACTTC.

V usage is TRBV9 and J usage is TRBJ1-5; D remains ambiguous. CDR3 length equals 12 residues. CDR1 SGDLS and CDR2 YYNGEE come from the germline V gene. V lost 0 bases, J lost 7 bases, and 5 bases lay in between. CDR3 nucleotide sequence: TGTGCCAGCAGCGTAGGAGGGCAGCCCCAGCATTTT. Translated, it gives CASSVGGQPQHF.

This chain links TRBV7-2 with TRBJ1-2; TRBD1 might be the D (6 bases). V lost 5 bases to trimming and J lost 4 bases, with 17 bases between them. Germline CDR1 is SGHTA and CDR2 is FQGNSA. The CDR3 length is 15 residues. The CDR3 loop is CASSLLGDTTYGYTF. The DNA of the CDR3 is TGTGCCAGCAGCCTACTTGGGGACACCACCTATGGCTACACCTTC.

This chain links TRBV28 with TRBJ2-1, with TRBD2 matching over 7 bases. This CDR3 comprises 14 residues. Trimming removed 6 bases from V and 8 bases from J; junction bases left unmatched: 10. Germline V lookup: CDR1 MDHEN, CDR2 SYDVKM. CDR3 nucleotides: TGTGCCAGCAGCCCGTGGACTAGTTCCGATGAGCAGTTCTTC. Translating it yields CASSPWTSSDEQFF.

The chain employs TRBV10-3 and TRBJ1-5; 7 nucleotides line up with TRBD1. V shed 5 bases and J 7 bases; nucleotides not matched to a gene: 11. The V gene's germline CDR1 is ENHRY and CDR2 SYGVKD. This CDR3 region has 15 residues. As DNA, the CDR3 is TGTGCCATCAGTACAGGGACAGTTCCACCCCAGCCCCAGCATTTT. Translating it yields CAISTGTVPPQPQHF.

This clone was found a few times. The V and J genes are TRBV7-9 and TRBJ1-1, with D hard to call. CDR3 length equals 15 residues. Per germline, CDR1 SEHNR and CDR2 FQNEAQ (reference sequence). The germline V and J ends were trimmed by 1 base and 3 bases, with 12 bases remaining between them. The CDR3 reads CASSLVGQRDTEAFF. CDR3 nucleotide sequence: TGTGCCAGCAGCTTAGTTGGGCAGAGGGACACTGAAGCTTTCTTT.

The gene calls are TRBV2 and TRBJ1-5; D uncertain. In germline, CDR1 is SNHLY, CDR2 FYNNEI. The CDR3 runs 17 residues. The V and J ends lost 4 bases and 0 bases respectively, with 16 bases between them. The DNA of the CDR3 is TGTGCCAGCAGTGGAATAGGGCTTATGGGTAGCAATCAGCCCCAGCATTTT. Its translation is CASSGIGLMGSNQPQHF.

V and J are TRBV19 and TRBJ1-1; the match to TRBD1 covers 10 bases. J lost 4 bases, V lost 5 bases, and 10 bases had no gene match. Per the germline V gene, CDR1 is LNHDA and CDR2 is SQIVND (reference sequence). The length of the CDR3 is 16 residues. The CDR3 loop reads CASSGRDRGMSTEAFF. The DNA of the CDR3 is TGTGCCAGTAGTGGGCGGGACAGGGGTATGAGCACTGAAGCTTTCTTT.

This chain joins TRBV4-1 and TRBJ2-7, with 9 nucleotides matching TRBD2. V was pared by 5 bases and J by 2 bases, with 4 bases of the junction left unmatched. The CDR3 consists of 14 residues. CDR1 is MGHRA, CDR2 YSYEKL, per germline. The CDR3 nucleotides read TGCGCCAGCAGCAGACTAGCGGAGGCCTACGAGCAGTACTTC. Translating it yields CASSRLAEAYEQYF.

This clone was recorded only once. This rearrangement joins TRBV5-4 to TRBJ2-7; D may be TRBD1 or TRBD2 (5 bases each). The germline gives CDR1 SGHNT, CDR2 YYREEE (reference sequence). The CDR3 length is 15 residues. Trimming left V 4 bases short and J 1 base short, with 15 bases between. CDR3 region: CASSDGGGGSYEQYF. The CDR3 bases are TGTGCCAGCAGCGATGGTGGGGGTGGATCCTACGAGCAGTACTTC.

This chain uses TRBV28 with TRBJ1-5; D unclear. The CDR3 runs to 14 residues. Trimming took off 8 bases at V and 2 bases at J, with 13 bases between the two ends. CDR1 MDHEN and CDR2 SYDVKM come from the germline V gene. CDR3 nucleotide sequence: TGTGCCAGCTTGGAGGGCCGTGGCAATCAGCCCCAGCATTTT. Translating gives CASLEGRGNQPQHF.

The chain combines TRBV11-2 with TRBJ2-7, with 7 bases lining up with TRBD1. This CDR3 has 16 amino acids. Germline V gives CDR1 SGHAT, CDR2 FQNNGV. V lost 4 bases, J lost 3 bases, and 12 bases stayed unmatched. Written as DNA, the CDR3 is TGTGCCAGCAGCTCCCCGTGGACAGGAGGAAACTACGAGCAGTACTTC. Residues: CASSSPWTGGNYEQYF.

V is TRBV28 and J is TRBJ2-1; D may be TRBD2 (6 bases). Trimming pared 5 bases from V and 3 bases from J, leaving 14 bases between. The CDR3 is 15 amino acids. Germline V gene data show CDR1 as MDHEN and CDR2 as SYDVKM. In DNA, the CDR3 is TGTGCCAGCAGTCCGACTAGAGGGAACTACAATGAGCAGTTCTTC. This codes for CASSPTRGNYNEQFF.

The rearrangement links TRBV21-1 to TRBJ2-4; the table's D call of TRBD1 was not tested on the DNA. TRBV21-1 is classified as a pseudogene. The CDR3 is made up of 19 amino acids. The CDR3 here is CASSTDSELRGWPKNIQYF. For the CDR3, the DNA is TGTGCCAGCAGCACCGATTCTGAACTCAGGGGTTGGCCCAAAAACATTCAGTACTTC.

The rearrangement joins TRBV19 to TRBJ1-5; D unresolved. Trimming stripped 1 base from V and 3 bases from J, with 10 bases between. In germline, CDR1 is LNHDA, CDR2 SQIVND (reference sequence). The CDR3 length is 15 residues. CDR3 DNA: TGTGCCAGTAGTATAGCCCGGACGGCCAATCAGCCCCAGCATTTT. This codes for CASSIARTANQPQHF.

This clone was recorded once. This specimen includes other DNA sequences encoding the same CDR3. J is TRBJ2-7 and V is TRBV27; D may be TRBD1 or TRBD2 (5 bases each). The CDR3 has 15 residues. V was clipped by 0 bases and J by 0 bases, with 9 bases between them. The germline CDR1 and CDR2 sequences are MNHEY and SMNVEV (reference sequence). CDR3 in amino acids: CASSLSSGRSYEQYF. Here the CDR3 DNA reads TGTGCCAGCAGTTTATCGTCGGGACGCTCCTACGAGCAGTACTTC.

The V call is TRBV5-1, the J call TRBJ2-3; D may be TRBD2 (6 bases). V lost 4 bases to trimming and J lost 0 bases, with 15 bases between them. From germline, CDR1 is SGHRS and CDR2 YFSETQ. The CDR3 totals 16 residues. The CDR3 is CASSVEGYPSTDTQYF. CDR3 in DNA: TGCGCCAGCAGCGTGGAGGGCTACCCTAGCACAGATACGCAGTATTTT.

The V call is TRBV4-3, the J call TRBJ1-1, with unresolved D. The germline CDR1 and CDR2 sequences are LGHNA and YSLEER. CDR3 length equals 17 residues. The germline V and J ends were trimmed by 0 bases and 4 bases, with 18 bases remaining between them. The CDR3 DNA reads TGCGCCAGCAGCCAAGATCCCACGTCGGTGGCGTTCACTGAAGCTTTCTTT. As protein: CASSQDPTSVAFTEAFF.

CDR3 nucleotide sequence: TGTGCCACCTCAAGCAGGTACAGGGAGGATGAGCAGTTCTTC. Protein sequence: CATSSRYREDEQFF. The chain carries TRBV6-1 and TRBJ2-1, with D perhaps matching TRBD1 or TRBD2 (6 bases each). Germline V gene data show CDR1 as MNHNS and CDR2 as SASEGT. The CDR3 runs to 14 residues. V gave up 10 bases and J gave up 8 bases, with 21 bases separating them.

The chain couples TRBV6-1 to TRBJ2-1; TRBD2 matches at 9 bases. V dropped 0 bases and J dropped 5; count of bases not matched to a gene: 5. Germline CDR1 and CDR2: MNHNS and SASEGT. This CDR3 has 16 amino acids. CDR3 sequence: CASSEALAGTNNEQFF. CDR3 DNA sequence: TGTGCCAGCAGTGAAGCTCTAGCGGGAACCAACAATGAGCAGTTCTTC.

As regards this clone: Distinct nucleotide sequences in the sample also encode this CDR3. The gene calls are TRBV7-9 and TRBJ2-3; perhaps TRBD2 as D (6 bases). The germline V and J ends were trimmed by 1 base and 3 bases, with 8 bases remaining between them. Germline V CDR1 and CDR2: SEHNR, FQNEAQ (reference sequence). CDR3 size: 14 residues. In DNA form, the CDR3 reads TGTGCCAGCAGCTTAGAGGAGGGAACAGATACGCAGTATTTT. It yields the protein CASSLEEGTDTQYF.

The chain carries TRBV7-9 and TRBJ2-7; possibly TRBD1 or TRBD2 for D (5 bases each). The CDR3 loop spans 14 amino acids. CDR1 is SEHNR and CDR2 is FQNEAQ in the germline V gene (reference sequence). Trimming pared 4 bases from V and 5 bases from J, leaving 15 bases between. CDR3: CASSSGTFGHEQYF. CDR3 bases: TGTGCCAGCAGCTCAGGGACGTTCGGTCACGAGCAGTACTTC.

CDR3 nucleotide sequence: TGTGCCAGCAGCGTAAACTTAGATGAGCAGTTCTTC. This encodes CASSVNLDEQFF. V is TRBV9 and J is TRBJ2-1; D ambiguous. The CDR3 covers 12 residues. V lost 1 base and J lost 8, with 7 bases in between. Germline values: CDR1 SGDLS, CDR2 YYNGEE.